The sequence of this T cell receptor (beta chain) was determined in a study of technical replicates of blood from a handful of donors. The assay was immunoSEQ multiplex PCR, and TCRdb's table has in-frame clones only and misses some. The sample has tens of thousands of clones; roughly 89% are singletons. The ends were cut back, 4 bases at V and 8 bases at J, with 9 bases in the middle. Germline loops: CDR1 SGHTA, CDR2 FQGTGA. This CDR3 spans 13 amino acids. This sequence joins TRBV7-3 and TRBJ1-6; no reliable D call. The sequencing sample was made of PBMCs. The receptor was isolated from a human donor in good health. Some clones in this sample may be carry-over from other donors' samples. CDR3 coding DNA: TGTGCCAGCAGCTCCATCCGAGATTCACCCCTCCACTTT. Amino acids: CASSSIRDSPLHF.